The 22 T cell receptor beta chains below come from one sample, sequenced in a study of metastatic and nonmetastatic thyroid tumors. Via MiXCR, TCRdb re-called the PCR reads. Of about 15,000 clones listed, 3% to 4% were seen once; the top ten hold 23%. Thyroid surgery was performed in patients who had received no treatment beforehand. Sequenced sample: tumor tissue. Receptor source: a female donor with papillary thyroid cancer or a benign thyroid nodule (not recorded which). Some clones in this sample may be carry-over from other donors' samples.

This clone was recorded a few times. The chain is built from TRBV12-3 or TRBV12-4 and TRBJ2-1; either TRBD1 or TRBD2 may fit D (6 bases each). Trimming shortened V by 2 bases and J by 13 bases, and 12 bases separated the two germline ends. The CDR3 runs 12 residues. The CDR3 spells CASSLMGGGQFF. DNA of the CDR3: TGTGCCAGCAGTTTAATGGGGGGCGGACAGTTCTTC.

The sample holds a few counts of this clone. This sequence joins TRBV24-1 and TRBJ2-7; 7 bases agree with TRBD2. Germline lookup yields CDR1 KGHDR and CDR2 SFDVKD. This CDR3 has 13 amino acids. J was trimmed by 4 bases and V by 7 bases; bases with no gene match: 6. The CDR3 sequence: CATSDSGGYEQYF. The CDR3 bases are TGTGCCACCAGCGACTCCGGGGGGTACGAGCAGTACTTC.

The J gene is TRBJ1-2, the V gene TRBV27; possible D gene TRBD1, 6 bases. The CDR3 consists of 13 residues. V was shortened by 5 bases and J by 6 bases, with 13 bases between the two germline ends. Germline V gene lookup returns CDR1 MNHEY and CDR2 SMNVEV (reference sequence). CDR3 sequence (DNA): TGTGCCAGCAGTAAAGGGGGATTCAATGGCTACACCTTC. It yields the protein CASSKGGFNGYTF.

This clone was detected a few times. This chain links TRBV6-1 with TRBJ2-7; D call uncertain. The CDR3 is 16 residues long. CDR1 is MNHNS, CDR2 SASEGT, per germline. Between the trimmed V and J ends, which lost 1 base and 2 bases, there was a span of 15 bases. CDR3 bases: TGTGCCAGCAGTGAAGGCTTCCTGGGGATCACCTACGAGCAGTACTTC. It codes for CASSEGFLGITYEQYF.

This clone was counted at least ten times. The rearrangement links TRBV12-3 or TRBV12-4 to TRBJ2-5; D tentatively fits TRBD1 or TRBD2 (6 bases each). The CDR3 runs 14 residues. V was clipped by 9 bases and J by 5 bases, with 19 bases between them. CDR3 sequence: CASRRGSSKETQYF. The DNA for the CDR3 is TGTGCCAGTCGGAGGGGGAGCAGTAAGGAGACCCAGTACTTC.

There are many counts of this clone. The genes are TRBV4-1 and TRBJ2-5, with D perhaps TRBD1 (6 bases). This CDR3 region has 15 residues. Germline CDR1 MGHRA, CDR2 YSYEKL. Trimming took off 1 base at V and 5 bases at J, with 14 bases between the two ends. The CDR3 sequence: CASSQGTGQGETQYF. The CDR3 nucleotides read TGCGCCAGCAGCCAAGGCACCGGGCAGGGGGAGACCCAGTACTTC.

This clone was seen a few times. The chain's CDR3 is CASSQDATGGYQPQHF. CDR3 DNA: TGCGCCAGCAGCCAAGATGCGACAGGGGGCTATCAGCCCCAGCATTTT. The chain recombines TRBV4-3 with TRBJ1-5; TRBD1 matches 10 bases. In germline, CDR1 is LGHNA, CDR2 YSLEER. The CDR3 loop spans 16 amino acids. The J segment lost 5 bases and the V segment lost 0 bases, leaving 4 bases of the junction unmatched.

This chain joins TRBV4-2 and TRBJ2-7; D is unresolved. CDR1 and CDR2 (germline): LGHNA, YNFKEQ. CDR3 length equals 15 residues. Trimming left V 6 bases short and J 2 bases short, with 17 bases between. CDR3 in amino acids: CASSNFGGWTYEQYF. CDR3 nucleotide sequence: TGTGCCAGCAGTAACTTCGGCGGTTGGACCTACGAGCAGTACTTC.

The sample holds a few counts of this clone. V and J are TRBV2 and TRBJ1-1; D perhaps matches TRBD1 (5 bases). The CDR3 loop spans 13 amino acids. V lost 9 bases and J 4 bases, leaving 15 bases between the germline ends. The germline CDR1 and CDR2 sequences are SNHLY and FYNNEI. This chain's CDR3 is CASGGFEGTEAFF. The CDR3 bases are TGTGCCAGTGGGGGTTTCGAGGGCACTGAAGCTTTCTTT.

This clone showed up just a few times. The same CDR3 is also encoded by other DNA sequences in this sample. This chain uses TRBV12-3 or TRBV12-4 with TRBJ2-7; D not certain. Trimming shortened V by 4 bases and J by 0 bases, and 16 bases separated the two germline ends. The CDR3 has 16 amino acids. The CDR3 DNA sequence: TGTGCCAGCAGTTCATCCTGGGAACACAGCTCCTACGAGCAGTACTTC. Amino acids: CASSSSWEHSSYEQYF.

The chain has TRBV6-2 or TRBV6-3 and TRBJ1-2; TRBD1 aligns across 11 bases. The V segment lost 4 bases and the J segment 7 bases; nucleotides outside the gene matches: 2. The CDR3 sequence is 13 residues long. The germline V gene has CDR1 MNHEY and CDR2 SVGEGT. For the CDR3, the DNA is TGTGCCAGCAGTTTCGGACAGGGGGCTGGCTACACCTTC. This codes for CASSFGQGAGYTF.

By proportion, this clone is medium-sized. The chain uses TRBV19 and TRBJ1-4; maybe TRBD1 (6 bases). The CDR3 is 14 amino acids. Germline lookup yields CDR1 LNHDA and CDR2 SQIVND (reference sequence). V lost 2 bases, J lost 8 bases, and 12 bases lay in between. CDR3: CASSIRAGEEKLFF. CDR3 DNA sequence: TGTGCCAGTAGTATAAGGGCAGGGGAGGAAAAACTGTTTTTT.

V usage is TRBV18 and J usage is TRBJ1-4, with 8 nucleotides matching TRBD1. The CDR3 runs 16 residues. CDR1 is KGHSH, CDR2 LQKENI, per germline. Trimming took 0 bases from V and 5 from J; bases not matched to a gene: 5. Written as DNA, the CDR3 is TGTGCCAGCTCACCACCCAGGACAGGGATAAATGAAAAACTGTTTTTT. This translates into CASSPPRTGINEKLFF. The variable domain in full, with the rest retrieved from reference TRBV18 and TRBJ1-4, is NAGVMQNPRHLVRRRGQEARLRCSPMKGHSHVYWYRQLPEEGLKFMVYLQKENIIDESGMPKERFSAEFPKEGPSILRIQQVVRGDSAAYFCASSPPRTGINEKLFFGSGTQLSVL.

In this sample, this clone turned up a few times. The chain recombines TRBV2 with TRBJ2-1; 10 nucleotides align to TRBD2. The CDR3 is 15 residues long. In germline, CDR1 is SNHLY, CDR2 FYNNEI. V was clipped by 7 bases and J by 5 bases; unmatched bases: 8. The CDR3 reads CASMTGLAAHNEQFF. CDR3 coding DNA: TGTGCCAGCATGACCGGACTAGCGGCCCACAATGAGCAGTTCTTC.

This clone came up a few times. One junction end disagrees with the germline gene, perhaps due to a read error. The genes are TRBV5-1 and TRBJ2-7, with a weak D call TRBD2 (6 bases). CDR3 length: 13 residues. Germline CDR1 and CDR2: SGHRS and YFSETQ. CDR3 amino acids: CASILAGGYEQYF. As DNA, the CDR3 is TGCGCCAGCATCTTGGCCGGGGGATACGAGCAGTACTTC.

This chain connects TRBV24-1 to TRBJ1-2; TRBD1 aligns across 8 bases. V was pared by 4 bases and J by 0 bases, with 3 bases of the junction left unmatched. Germline-derived CDR1 and CDR2 are KGHDR and SFDVKD. The CDR3 loop spans 15 amino acids. The CDR3 sequence: CATSEAGGANYGYTF. Here the CDR3 DNA reads TGTGCCACCAGTGAAGCAGGGGGCGCTAACTATGGCTACACCTTC.

This clone was counted between two and nine times. The CDR3 DNA reads as TGTGCCAGCAGTCCAAGCCTGGGGGGCGGGGAGCTGTTTTTT. Protein: CASSPSLGGGELFF. V is TRBV6-1 and J is TRBJ2-2, with D tentatively TRBD2 (6 bases). The CDR3 length is 14 residues. The germline gives CDR1 MNHNS, CDR2 SASEGT. The V and J ends lost 5 bases and 7 bases respectively, with 14 bases between them.

V is TRBV7-8 and J is TRBJ2-3, with 10 nucleotides matching TRBD2. The V gene's germline CDR1 is SGHVS and CDR2 FQNEAQ. The CDR3 spans 16 residues. V lost 4 bases and J lost 4; bases outside the gene matches: 8. In DNA form, the CDR3 reads TGTGCCAGCAGCTGGAACAGCGGGAGGGCTGCAGATACGCAGTATTTT. It encodes CASSWNSGRAADTQYF.

The J gene is TRBJ1-2, the V gene TRBV12-3 or TRBV12-4, with 7 bases lining up with TRBD1. The CDR3 covers 14 residues. The junction had 8 bases not matched to a gene; V was cut back by 6 bases and J by 4 bases. DNA for the CDR3: TGTGCCAGCAGGAGATCGGCAGGGGGCTATGGCTACACCTTC. Its protein is CASRRSAGGYGYTF.

About this clone: The junction does not match germline at one end; this may be a read error. The V gene is TRBV20-1, the J gene TRBJ1-6; TRBD1 is a possible D gene (6 bases). The CDR3 totals 14 residues. Germline loops: CDR1 DFQATT, CDR2 SNEGSKA (reference sequence). This chain's CDR3 is CSAGDGDITSPLHF. DNA of the CDR3: TGCAGTGCTGGAGATGGGGACATCACATCACCCCTCCACTTT.

This clone was seen only a few times. V gene TRBV2 combines with J gene TRBJ1-5; TRBD1 agrees at 9 bases. V lost 6 bases, J lost 1 base, and 7 bases stayed unmatched. Germline V gene data show CDR1 as SNHLY and CDR2 as FYNNEI. The CDR3 consists of 16 residues. CDR3: CASSLLTGGSNQPQHF. The CDR3 nucleotides are TGTGCCAGCAGCCTCCTGACAGGGGGGAGCAATCAGCCCCAGCATTTT.

The chain has TRBV6-2 or TRBV6-3 and TRBJ1-1; D is possibly TRBD1 (5 bases). Germline CDR1 MNHEY, CDR2 SVGEGT. CDR3 size: 10 residues. V gave up 8 bases and J gave up 11 bases, with 12 bases separating them. In nucleotides, the CDR3 is TGTGCCAGCCGCAGGGAGTCGGCTTTCTTT. It encodes CASRRESAFF.